This TCR beta chain was sequenced for a study of T cell clonotyping in hematopoietic cell transplantation. General study results and limits: Pathologically expanded recipient clonotypes increased progressively from day 30 to day 180 as diversity fell. At the given depth, recipient repertoires were over 95% de novo clonotypes.

V lost 3 bases and J lost 1, with 10 bases in between. Germline-derived CDR1 and CDR2 are GTSNPN and SVGIG (reference sequence). This CDR3 has 13 residues. Recipients were bled about 28 days pretransplant and at posttransplant days 30, 100, 180. Only one count was recorded for this clone. Its antigen remains unknown. Clones were read by immunoSEQ multiplex PCR, and TCRdb kept only the in-frame ones, dropping some. Of 7,000 or so clones in the sample, approximately 87% were seen once. The chain employs TRBV30 and TRBJ2-7, with D possibly matching TRBD1 (6 bases). This receptor was identified in a male patient aged 50 to 60 who had an allogeneic stem cell transplant from a related donor, so the T cells may come from the graft donor. Some clones in this sample may be carry-over from other donors' samples. The sample consisted of PBMCs, taken 100 days after allogeneic stem cell transplant. The CDR3 reads CAWRRDISYEQYF. In nucleotides, the CDR3 is TGTGCCTGGAGAAGGGACATTTCCTACGAGCAGTACTTC.